Listed below are T cell receptor beta chains from one sample, sequenced in a study of CD8+CD57+ T cells in acquired aplastic anemia. Each CDR3 protein is one row after TCRdb ran MiXCR on the reads. The sample shows some 190,000 distinct CDR3 sequences, 40% to 50% of them seen only once. The sample comprised sorted CD4+, CD8+, or CD8+CD57+ T cells (not recorded which) from PBMCs. These receptors all stem from a human donor in good health. Both conserved end residues are part of each CDR3. D genes are given only for firm matches. Clone size is not always given. Where it is, it says once, few, many or a class for expanded clones.

d_call j_call v_call clone_size cdr3_aa cdr3_nt
TRBD2 TRBJ2-1 TRBV24-1 many CATSDTSGLYNEQFF TGTGCCACCAGTGACACTAGCGGTTTATACAATGAGCAGTTCTTC
NA TRBJ2-3 TRBV24-1 many CATSDLPRTDTQYF TGTGCCACCAGTGATTTACCACGCACAGATACGCAGTATTTT
NA TRBJ1-2 TRBV5-1 once CASSYTQGNYGYTF TGCGCCAGCAGCTACACACAGGGTAACTATGGCTACACCTTC
TRBD1 TRBJ2-7 TRBV9 NA CAGSARQGGYEQYF TGTGCAGGCAGCGCCAGACAGGGTGGCTACGAGCAGTACTTC
NA TRBJ1-6 TRBV30 NA CAWSGGSNSPLHF TGTGCCTGGAGTGGAGGGAGCAATTCACCCCTCCACTTT
NA TRBJ2-7 TRBV10-3 NA CAIRQTTDYEQYF TGTGCCATTAGACAGACGACAGACTACGAGCAGTACTTC
NA TRBJ2-5 TRBV11-3 many CASSATDQETQYF TGTGCCAGCAGCGCTACAGATCAAGAGACCCAGTACTTC
NA TRBJ2-1 TRBV19 few CASSRGQRYEQFF TGTGCCAGTAGTCGTGGCCAACGCTATGAGCAGTTCTTC
NA TRBJ2-5 TRBV7-2 many CASSSRDSAAETQYF TGTGCCAGCAGCTCCCGGGACTCAGCGGCGGAGACCCAGTACTTC
TRBD2 TRBJ2-1 TRBV10-3 NA CAIRFSGRAADEQFF TGTGCCATCAGGTTTAGCGGGAGGGCTGCGGATGAGCAGTTCTTC
NA TRBJ2-7 TRBV2 few CASTLQERLPYEQYF TGTGCCAGCACCCTACAGGAGAGGCTCCCCTACGAGCAGTACTTC
TRBD2 TRBJ2-7 TRBV18 NA CASSPPSGTSGSREQYF TGTGCCAGCTCACCACCGTCCGGGACTAGCGGGAGTCGCGAGCAGTACTTC
NA TRBJ1-6 TRBV15 once CATSDRSSYNSPLHF TGTGCCACCAGCGACAGGAGCTCCTATAATTCACCCCTCCACTTT
NA TRBJ1-1 TRBV2 NA CASSVSENTEAFF TGTGCCAGCAGTGTTAGCGAGAACACTGAAGCTTTCTTT
NA TRBJ2-2 TRBV12-3/TRBV12-4 many CASSLNSGTGELFF TGTGCCAGCAGTTTGAACTCGGGCACCGGGGAGCTGTTTTTT
NA TRBJ2-3 TRBV2 few CASSSITDTQYF TGTGCCAGCAGTTCGATCACAGATACGCAGTATTTT
NA TRBJ1-2 TRBV19 many CASSRGTLNYGYTF TGTGCCAGTAGTCGCGGGACATTGAACTATGGCTACACCTTC
TRBD1 TRBJ2-6 TRBV5-4 NA CASSIRGTGANVLTF TGTGCCAGCAGCATCAGGGGGACTGGGGCCAACGTCCTGACTTTC
NA TRBJ2-7 TRBV18 few CASSPRRDTAYEQYF TGTGCCAGCTCACCACGCCGGGACACTGCCTACGAGCAGTACTTC
TRBD1 TRBJ1-6 TRBV2 NA CASSKRQGASPLHF TGTGCCAGCAGTAAGAGACAGGGGGCTTCACCCCTCCACTTT
TRBD2 TRBJ2-3 TRBV11-2 few CTSSHQGLATDTQYF TGTACCAGCAGCCACCAGGGACTAGCTACAGATACGCAGTATTTT
NA TRBJ1-1 TRBV20-1 NA CSARDSMNTEAFF TGCAGTGCTAGAGACAGCATGAACACTGAAGCTTTCTTT
NA TRBJ2-6 TRBV2 NA CACEAGANVLTF TGTGCCTGCGAGGCTGGGGCCAACGTCCTGACTTTC
TRBD2 TRBJ2-1 TRBV12-3/TRBV12-4 few CASSLVRLADTTTGNEQFF TGTGCCAGCAGTTTAGTAAGACTAGCGGATACTACCACTGGCAATGAGCAGTTCTTC
NA TRBJ1-2 TRBV2 NA CASSSEGHTF TGTGCCAGCAGCTCGGAGGGCCACACCTTC
TRBD1 TRBJ2-5 TRBV28 many CATALRGRETQYF TGTGCCACCGCTCTCAGGGGGCGGGAGACCCAGTACTTC
TRBD1 TRBJ1-1 TRBV7-2 NA CASSLATGVTEAFF TGTGCCAGCAGCTTAGCGACAGGGGTCACTGAAGCTTTCTTT
TRBD1 TRBJ1-4 TRBV15 NA CATSRLGGGNEKLFF TGTGCCACCAGCAGATTGGGAGGGGGCAACGAAAAACTGTTTTTT
NA TRBJ2-7 TRBV12-3/TRBV12-4 few CASSFIGYEQYF TGTGCCAGCAGTTTTATCGGCTACGAGCAGTACTTC
NA TRBJ1-6 TRBV5-1 NA CASSLFTGEPLHF TGCGCCAGCAGCCTCTTCACGGGGGAACCCCTCCACTTT
NA TRBJ1-3 TRBV12-3/TRBV12-4 NA CASSQRTIYF TGTGCCAGCAGTCAGCGGACCATATATTTT
NA TRBJ1-2 TRBV24-1 many CATSDLAGYDGYTF TGTGCCACCAGTGATTTGGCGGGGTACGATGGCTACACCTTC
NA TRBJ2-1 TRBV29-1 NA CSVGGATGVMEQFF TGCAGCGTTGGAGGGGCCACCGGGGTCATGGAGCAGTTCTTC
TRBD2 TRBJ2-7 TRBV30 NA CAWSAGGSSYEQYF TGTGCCTGGAGTGCGGGGGGGAGCTCCTACGAGCAGTACTTC
TRBD2 TRBJ2-7 TRBV24-1 many CANLLAGSGDYEQYF TGTGCCAACCTACTAGCGGGTTCGGGGGACTACGAGCAGTACTTC
TRBD2 TRBJ2-7 TRBV10-3 NA CAINEGTSGSISYEQYF TGTGCCATCAATGAGGGAACTAGCGGGAGCATATCCTACGAGCAGTACTTC
NA TRBJ2-5 TRBV5-6 few CASSLAEAETQYF TGTGCCAGCAGCTTGGCCGAGGCCGAGACCCAGTACTTC